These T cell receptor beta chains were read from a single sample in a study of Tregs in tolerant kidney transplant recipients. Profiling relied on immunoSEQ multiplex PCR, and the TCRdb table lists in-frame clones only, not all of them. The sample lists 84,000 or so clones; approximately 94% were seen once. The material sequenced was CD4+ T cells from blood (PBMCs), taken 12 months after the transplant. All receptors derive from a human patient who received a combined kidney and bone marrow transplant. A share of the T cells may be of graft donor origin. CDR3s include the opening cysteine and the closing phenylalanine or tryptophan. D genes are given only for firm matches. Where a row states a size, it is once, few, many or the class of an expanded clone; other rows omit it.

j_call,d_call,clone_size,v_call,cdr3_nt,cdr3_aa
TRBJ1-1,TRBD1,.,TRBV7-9,TGTGCCAGCAGCTTAGTTGCAGGGGGCTTAGTCACTGAAGCTTTCTTT,CASSLVAGGLVTEAFF
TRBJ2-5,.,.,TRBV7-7,TGTGCCAGCAGCCAAGAAGCGGTGGGGACCCAGTACTTC,CASSQEAVGTQYF
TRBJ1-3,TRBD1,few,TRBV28,TGTGCCAGCAGTCCAGGGGACAGCTCTGGAAACACCATATATTTT,CASSPGDSSGNTIYF
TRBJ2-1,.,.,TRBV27,TGTGCCAGCAGTTTTCTGGGTAGCCATGAGCAGTTCTTC,CASSFLGSHEQFF
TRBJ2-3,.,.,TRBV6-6,TGTGCCAGCAGTTACCCCCAGGCGACAGATACGCAGTATTTT,CASSYPQATDTQYF
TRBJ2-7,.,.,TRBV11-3,TGTGCCAGCAGCTACCCCCAACCTGGGAGCTCCTACGAGCAGTACTTC,CASSYPQPGSSYEQYF
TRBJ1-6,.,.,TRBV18,TGTGCCAGCTCACCCGTAAATTCACCCCTCCACTTT,CASSPVNSPLHF
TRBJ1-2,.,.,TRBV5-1,TGCGCCAGCAGCCACGACGACAGCTACTATGGCTACACCTTC,CASSHDDSYYGYTF
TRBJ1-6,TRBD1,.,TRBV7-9,TGTGCCAGCAGAGCCGGGACAGGGGTATCACCCCTCCACTTT,CASRAGTGVSPLHF
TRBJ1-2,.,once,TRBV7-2,TGTGCCAGCAGCTCACGCCTGGCGGGTGTTGGCTACACCTTC,CASSSRLAGVGYTF
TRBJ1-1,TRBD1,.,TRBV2,TGTGCCAGCAGTGATAGGACAGGGGTGACTGAAGCTTTCTTT,CASSDRTGVTEAFF
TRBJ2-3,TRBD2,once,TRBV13,TGTGCCAGCAGCTTAGGGGTAGCGGGGGGGCCGGGGTCAGATACGCAGTATTTT,CASSLGVAGGPGSDTQYF
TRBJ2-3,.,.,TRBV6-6,TGTGCCAGCAGTCCGACAGTTAGCACAGATACGCAGTATTTT,CASSPTVSTDTQYF
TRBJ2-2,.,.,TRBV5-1,TGCGCCAGCAGCTTGGAGGGCGGGGATAACACCGGGGAGCTGTTTTTT,CASSLEGGDNTGELFF
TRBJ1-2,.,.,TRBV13,TGTGCCAGCAGCTTTCAGGTTAACTATGGCTACACCTTC,CASSFQVNYGYTF
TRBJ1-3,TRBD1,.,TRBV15,TGTGCCACCAGCAGAGGCGGGACAGGGGGCTTAAACACCATATATTTT,CATSRGGTGGLNTIYF
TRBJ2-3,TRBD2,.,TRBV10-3,TGTGCCATCAGTGAATCCCGGGGGGGGACAGATACGCAGTATTTT,CAISESRGGTDTQYF
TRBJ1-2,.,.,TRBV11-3,TGTGCCAGCAGCTTAGAGGGGCGTAAAGCTAACTATGGCTACACCTTC,CASSLEGRKANYGYTF
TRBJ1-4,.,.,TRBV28,TGTGCCAGCAGTTTAAACGGACAGACTACTAATGAAAAACTGTTTTTT,CASSLNGQTTNEKLFF
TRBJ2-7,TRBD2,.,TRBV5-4,TGTGCCAGCAGCTTCACTAGCGGGAGTGTCTCCTACGAGCAGTACTTC,CASSFTSGSVSYEQYF
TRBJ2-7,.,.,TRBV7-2,TGTGCCAGCAGCCGCCAAGCGGGACACTACGAGCAGTACTTC,CASSRQAGHYEQYF
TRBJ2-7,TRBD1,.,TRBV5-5,TGTGCCAGCAGCCCGGGACAGGCCTCCTACGAGCAGTACTTC,CASSPGQASYEQYF
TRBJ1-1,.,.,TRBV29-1,TGCAGCGTTGAATTCCGGACAGCCGGCCCTGAAGCTTTCTTT,CSVEFRTAGPEAFF
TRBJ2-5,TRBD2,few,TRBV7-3,TGTGCCAGCAGCCCAACAGGACTAGCGGGAGTAGAGACCCAGTACTTC,CASSPTGLAGVETQYF
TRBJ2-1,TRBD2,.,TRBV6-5,TGTGCCAGCAGTGGCGGGAGGAGGCACAATGAGCAGTTCTTC,CASSGGRRHNEQFF
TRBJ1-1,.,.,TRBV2,TGTGCCAGCAATATGTGGGAGACTGAAGCTTTCTTT,CASNMWETEAFF
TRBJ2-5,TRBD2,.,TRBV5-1,TGCGCCAGCAGCCTCGAGTTAGCGGGGGGGCGATTTCGGGCCCAGTACTTC,CASSLELAGGRFRAQYF
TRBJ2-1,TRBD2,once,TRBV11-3,TGTGCCAGCAGCGAAGGAGCCGGACTAGCGGGAGTAGATGAGCAGTTCTTC,CASSEGAGLAGVDEQFF
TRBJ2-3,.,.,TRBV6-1,TGTGCCAGCATGAGAGATACGCAGTATTTT,CASMRDTQYF
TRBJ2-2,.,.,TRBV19,TGTGCCAGTAGTATAGGAGGGGGCACCGGGGAGCTGTTTTTT,CASSIGGGTGELFF
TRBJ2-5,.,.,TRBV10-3,TGTGCCATCAGTTGGGGGGAAAGTAAGGAGACCCAGTACTTC,CAISWGESKETQYF
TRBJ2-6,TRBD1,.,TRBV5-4,TGTGCCAGCAGCCCCGGGACAGGGCCCCCTGGGGCCAACGTCCTGACTTTC,CASSPGTGPPGANVLTF
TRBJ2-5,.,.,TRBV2,TGTGCCAGCATACGGGGGTCCCAAGAGACCCAGTACTTC,CASIRGSQETQYF
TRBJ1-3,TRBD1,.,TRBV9,TGTGCCAGCAGAAAGGGACAGGGTCGTTCTGGAAACACCATATATTTT,CASRKGQGRSGNTIYF
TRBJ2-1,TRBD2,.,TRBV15,TGTGCCACCAGCAGAGCTACCCCGGGACTAGGCAATGAGCAGTTCTTC,CATSRATPGLGNEQFF
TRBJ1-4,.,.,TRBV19,TGTGCCAGTTCCCCCCAGGCGATCTCTGAAAAACTGTTTTTT,CASSPQAISEKLFF
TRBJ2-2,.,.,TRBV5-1,TGCGCCAGCAATCCCGGGCGGGGTTTAACTCCGGGGGAGCTGTTTTTT,CASNPGRGLTPGELFF
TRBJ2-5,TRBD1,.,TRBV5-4,TGTGCCAGCAGCACCTGGACAGGAATGCAAGAGACCCAGTACTTC,CASSTWTGMQETQYF
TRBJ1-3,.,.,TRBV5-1,TGCGCCAGCAGCTTGGCAGGGTCTGGAAACACCATATATTTT,CASSLAGSGNTIYF
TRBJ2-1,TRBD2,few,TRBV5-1,TGCGCCAGCAGCTCTGCGATTGGACTAGCGGGCAGCGAGCAGTTCTTC,CASSSAIGLAGSEQFF
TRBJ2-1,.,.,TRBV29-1,TGCAGCGTTGAGGATTCCAGGGTTCTATGGAATGAGCAGTTCTTC,CSVEDSRVLWNEQFF
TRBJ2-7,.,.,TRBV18,TGTGCCAGCACACCTGGAGGGAACGAGCAGTACTTC,CASTPGGNEQYF
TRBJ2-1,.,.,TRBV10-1,TGCGCCAGCAGTGAGGTGGCGGCCATGAGGCCAGAGCAGTTCTTC,CASSEVAAMRPEQFF
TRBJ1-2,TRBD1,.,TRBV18,TGTGCCAGCTCAGAGTCTCAGGGGGAATATGGCTACACCTTC,CASSESQGEYGYTF
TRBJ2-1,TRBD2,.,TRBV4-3,TGCGCCAGCAGCCAAGCCCCGCTAGCGGGAGTATACAATGAGCAGTTCTTC,CASSQAPLAGVYNEQFF
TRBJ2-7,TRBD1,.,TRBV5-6,TGTGCCAGCAGCTCGATAACCGGGACAGGGGGTGCCTCCTACGAGCAGTACTTC,CASSSITGTGGASYEQYF
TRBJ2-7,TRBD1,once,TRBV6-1,TGTGCCAGCAGTGCACCTACAGGGGCGGGCGAGCAGTACTTC,CASSAPTGAGEQYF
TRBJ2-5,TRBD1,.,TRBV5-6,TGTGCCAGCAGCGAGTATAGGGGGCTCCTGTACTTC,CASSEYRGLLYF
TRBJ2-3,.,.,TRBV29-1,TGCAGCGTTGGGGGAAGCAGGGGAGCTAGCACAGATACGCAGTATTTT,CSVGGSRGASTDTQYF
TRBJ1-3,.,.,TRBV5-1,TGCGCCAGCAGCTTGGGGTTAATAGCGGCCAGCTCTGGAAACACCATATATTTT,CASSLGLIAASSGNTIYF
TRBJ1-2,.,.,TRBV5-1,TGCGCCAGCAGCTTGGCCGGGATCTATGGCTACACCTTC,CASSLAGIYGYTF
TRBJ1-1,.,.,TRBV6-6,TGTGCCAGCAGTTACCACGCGAGGATAAACACTGAAGCTTTCTTT,CASSYHARINTEAFF
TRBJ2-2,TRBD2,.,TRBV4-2,TGTGCCAGCAGCCATAGACTAGCGGGGGGCGAGGGGGTCGGGGAGCTGTTTTTT,CASSHRLAGGEGVGELFF